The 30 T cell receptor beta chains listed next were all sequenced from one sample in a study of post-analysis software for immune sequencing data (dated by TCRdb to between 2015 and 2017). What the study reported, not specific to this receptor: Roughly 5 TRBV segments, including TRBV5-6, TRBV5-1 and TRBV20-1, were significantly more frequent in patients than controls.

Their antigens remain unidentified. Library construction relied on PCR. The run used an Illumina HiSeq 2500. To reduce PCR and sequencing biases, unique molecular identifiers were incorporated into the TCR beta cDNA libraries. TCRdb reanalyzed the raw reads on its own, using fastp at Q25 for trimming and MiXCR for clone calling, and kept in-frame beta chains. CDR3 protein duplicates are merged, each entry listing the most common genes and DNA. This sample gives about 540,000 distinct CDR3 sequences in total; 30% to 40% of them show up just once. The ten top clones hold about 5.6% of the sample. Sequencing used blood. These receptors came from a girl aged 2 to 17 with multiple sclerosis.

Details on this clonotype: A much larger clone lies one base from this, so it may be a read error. CDR3 bases: TGTGCCATCAGTGACCCCGGGGGGAATGAGCAGTTCTTC. Protein product: CAISDPGGNEQFF. The chain combines TRBV10-3 with TRBJ2-1; 7 bases are a match to TRBD2. This CDR3 comprises 13 residues. Looked up from germline, CDR1 is ENHRY and CDR2 is SYGVKD. Trimming removed 3 bases from V and 7 bases from J; junction bases left unmatched: 3.

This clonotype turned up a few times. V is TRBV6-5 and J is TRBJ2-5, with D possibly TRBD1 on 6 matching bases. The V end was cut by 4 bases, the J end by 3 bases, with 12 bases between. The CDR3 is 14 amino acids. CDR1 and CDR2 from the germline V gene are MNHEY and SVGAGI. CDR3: CASSSGRGKETQYF. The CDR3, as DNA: TGTGCCAGCAGTTCCGGCAGGGGAAAAGAGACCCAGTACTTC.

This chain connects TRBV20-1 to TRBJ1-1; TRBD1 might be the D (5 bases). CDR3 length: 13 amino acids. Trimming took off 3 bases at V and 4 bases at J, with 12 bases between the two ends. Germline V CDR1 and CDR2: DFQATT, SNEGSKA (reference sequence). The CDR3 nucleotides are TGCAGTGCTAGTAGGGACGGACTCACTGAAGCTTTCTTT. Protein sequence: CSASRDGLTEAFF.

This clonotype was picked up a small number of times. Here the CDR3 reads CASSYQPVIAGAPETQYF. CDR3 nucleotide sequence: TGTGCCAGCAGTTACCAACCCGTCATAGCGGGGGCGCCGGAGACCCAGTACTTC. The rearrangement uses TRBV6-5 and TRBJ2-7; the match to TRBD2 covers 9 bases. The J call is uncertain, as TRBJ2-5 better fits the DNA end. The CDR3 has 18 residues. Germline CDR1 MNHEY, CDR2 SVGAGI.

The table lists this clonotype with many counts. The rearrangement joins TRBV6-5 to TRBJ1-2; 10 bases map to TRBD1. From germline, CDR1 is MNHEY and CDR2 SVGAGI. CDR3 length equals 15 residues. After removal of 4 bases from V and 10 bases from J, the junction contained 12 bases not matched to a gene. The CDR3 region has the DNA TGTGCCAGCAGTTCCCCGGGACAGGGGCAAAGGCTCTACACCTTC. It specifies CASSSPGQGQRLYTF.

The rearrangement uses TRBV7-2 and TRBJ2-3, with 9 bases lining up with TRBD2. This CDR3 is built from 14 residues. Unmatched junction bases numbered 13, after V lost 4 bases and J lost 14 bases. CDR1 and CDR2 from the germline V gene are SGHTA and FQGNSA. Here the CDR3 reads CASSSTPGLALGYF. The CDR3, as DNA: TGTGCCAGCAGCTCAACTCCGGGACTAGCATTAGGGTATTTT. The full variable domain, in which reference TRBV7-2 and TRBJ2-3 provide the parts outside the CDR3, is GAGVSQSPSNKVTEKGKDVELRCDPISGHTALYWYRQSLGQGLEFLIYFQGNSAPDKSGLPSDRFSAERTGGSVSTLTIQRTQQEDSAVYLCASSSTPGLALGYFGPGTRLTVL.

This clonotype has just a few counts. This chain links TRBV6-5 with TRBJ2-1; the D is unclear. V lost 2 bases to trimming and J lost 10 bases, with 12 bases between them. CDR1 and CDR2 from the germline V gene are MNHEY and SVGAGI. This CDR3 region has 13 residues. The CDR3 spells CASSYLHNAEQFF. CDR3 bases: TGTGCCAGCAGTTACCTACACAATGCGGAGCAGTTCTTC.

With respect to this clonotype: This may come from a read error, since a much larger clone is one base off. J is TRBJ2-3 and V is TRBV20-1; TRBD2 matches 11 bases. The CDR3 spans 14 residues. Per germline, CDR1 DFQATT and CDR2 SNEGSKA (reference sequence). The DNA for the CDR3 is TGCAGTGCTAGACTAGCGGGGGGCACAGGTACGCAGTATTTT. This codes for CSARLAGGTGTQYF.

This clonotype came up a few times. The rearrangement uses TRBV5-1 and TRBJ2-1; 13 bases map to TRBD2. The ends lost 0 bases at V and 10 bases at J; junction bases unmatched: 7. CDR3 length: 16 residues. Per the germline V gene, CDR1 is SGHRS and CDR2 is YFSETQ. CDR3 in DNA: TGCGCCAGCAGCTTGGAGGGACTAGCGGGGTATCAGGAGCAGTTCTTC. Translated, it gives CASSLEGLAGYQEQFF.

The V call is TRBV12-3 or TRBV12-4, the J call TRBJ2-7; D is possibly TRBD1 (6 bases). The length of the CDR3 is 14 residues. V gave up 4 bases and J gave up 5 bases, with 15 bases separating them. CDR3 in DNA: TGTGCCAGCAGTTCTGGTGAAGGGGGACACGAGCAGTACTTC. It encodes CASSSGEGGHEQYF.

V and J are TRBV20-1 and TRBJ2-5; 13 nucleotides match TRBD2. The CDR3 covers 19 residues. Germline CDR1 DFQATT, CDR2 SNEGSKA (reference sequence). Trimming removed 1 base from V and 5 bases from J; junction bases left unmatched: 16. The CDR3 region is CSARVEELAGGPEEETQYF. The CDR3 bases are TGCAGTGCTAGAGTGGAGGAACTAGCGGGGGGGCCGGAGGAGGAGACCCAGTACTTC.

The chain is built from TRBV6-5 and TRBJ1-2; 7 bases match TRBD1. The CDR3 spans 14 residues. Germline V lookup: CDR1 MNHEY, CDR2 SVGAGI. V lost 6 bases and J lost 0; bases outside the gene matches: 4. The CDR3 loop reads CASRRQGSNYGYTF. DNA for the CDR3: TGTGCCAGCAGAAGACAGGGTTCTAACTATGGCTACACCTTC.

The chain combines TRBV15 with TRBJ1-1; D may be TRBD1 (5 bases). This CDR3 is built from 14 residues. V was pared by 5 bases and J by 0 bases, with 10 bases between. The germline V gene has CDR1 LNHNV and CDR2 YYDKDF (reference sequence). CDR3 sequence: CATSARQLNTEAFF. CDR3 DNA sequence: TGTGCCACCAGCGCTAGACAGCTGAACACTGAAGCTTTCTTT.

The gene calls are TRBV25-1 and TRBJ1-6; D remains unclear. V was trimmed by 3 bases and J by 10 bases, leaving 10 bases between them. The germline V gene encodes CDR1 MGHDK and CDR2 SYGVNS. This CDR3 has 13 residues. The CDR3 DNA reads TGTGCCAGCAGTGACGCCGTGCACTCACCCCTCCACTTT. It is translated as CASSDAVHSPLHF.

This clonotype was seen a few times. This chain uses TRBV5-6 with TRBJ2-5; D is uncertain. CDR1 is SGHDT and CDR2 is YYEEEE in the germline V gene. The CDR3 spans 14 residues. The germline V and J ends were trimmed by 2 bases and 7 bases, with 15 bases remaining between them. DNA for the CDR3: TGTGCCAGCAGCTTACCGGGCGCCGAGGTGACCCAGTACTTC. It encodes CASSLPGAEVTQYF.

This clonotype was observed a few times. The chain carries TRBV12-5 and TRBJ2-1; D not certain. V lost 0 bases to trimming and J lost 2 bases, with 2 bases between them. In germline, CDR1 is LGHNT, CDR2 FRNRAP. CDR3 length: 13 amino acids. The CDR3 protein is CASGLVPYNEQFF. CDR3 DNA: TGTGCTAGTGGTTTGGTACCCTACAATGAGCAGTTCTTC.

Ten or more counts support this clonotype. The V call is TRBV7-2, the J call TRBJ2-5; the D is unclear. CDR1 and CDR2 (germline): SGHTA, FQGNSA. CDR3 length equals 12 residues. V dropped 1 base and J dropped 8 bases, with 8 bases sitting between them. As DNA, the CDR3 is TGTGCCAGCAGCTTAGATCTCGGTACCCAGTACTTC. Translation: CASSLDLGTQYF.

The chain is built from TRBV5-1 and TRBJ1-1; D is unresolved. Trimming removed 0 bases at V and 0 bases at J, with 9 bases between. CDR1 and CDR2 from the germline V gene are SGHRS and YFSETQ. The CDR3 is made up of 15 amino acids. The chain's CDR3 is CASSLVGGLNTEAFF. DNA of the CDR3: TGCGCCAGCAGCTTGGTTGGCGGGCTGAACACTGAAGCTTTCTTT.

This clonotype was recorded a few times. CDR3 DNA: TGTGCCAGCAGCCCCAGGTCCCAAGAGACCCAGTACTTC. This sequence encodes CASSPRSQETQYF. The chain employs TRBV11-2 and TRBJ2-5; D not certain. Germline CDR1 SGHAT, CDR2 FQNNGV. The V end lost 5 bases, the J end lost 1 base, and 8 bases lay between the germline ends. The CDR3 spans 13 residues.

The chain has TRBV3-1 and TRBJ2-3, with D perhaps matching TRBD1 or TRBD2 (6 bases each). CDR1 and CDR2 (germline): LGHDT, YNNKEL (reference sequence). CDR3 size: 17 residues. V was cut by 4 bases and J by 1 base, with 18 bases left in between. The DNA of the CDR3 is TGTGCCAGCAGCCGCCGCCCGTCGGGGGCCCGCACAGATACGCAGTATTTT. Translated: CASSRRPSGARTDTQYF.

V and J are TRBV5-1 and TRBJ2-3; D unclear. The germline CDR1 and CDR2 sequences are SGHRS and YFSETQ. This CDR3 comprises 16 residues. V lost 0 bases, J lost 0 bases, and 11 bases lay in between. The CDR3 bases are TGCGCCAGCAGCTTGGGAGCAGGCTTTAGCACAGATACGCAGTATTTT. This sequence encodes CASSLGAGFSTDTQYF.

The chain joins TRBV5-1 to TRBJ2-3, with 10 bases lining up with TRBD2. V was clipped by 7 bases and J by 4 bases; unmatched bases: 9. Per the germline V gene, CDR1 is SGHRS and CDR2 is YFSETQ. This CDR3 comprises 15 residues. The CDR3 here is CASGSGGPSSDTQYF. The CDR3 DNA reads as TGCGCCAGCGGTAGCGGGGGGCCTTCTTCAGATACGCAGTATTTT.

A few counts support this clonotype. In DNA, the CDR3 is TGTGCCAGCTCACCTGTGAGACAGGATTCCGGCGAGCAGTACTTC. Protein: CASSPVRQDSGEQYF. The rearrangement joins TRBV18 to TRBJ2-7; possibly TRBD1 for D (6 bases). This CDR3 spans 15 amino acids. Deletions cut 3 bases from V and 6 bases from J, with 18 bases between. Looked up from germline, CDR1 is KGHSH and CDR2 is LQKENI.

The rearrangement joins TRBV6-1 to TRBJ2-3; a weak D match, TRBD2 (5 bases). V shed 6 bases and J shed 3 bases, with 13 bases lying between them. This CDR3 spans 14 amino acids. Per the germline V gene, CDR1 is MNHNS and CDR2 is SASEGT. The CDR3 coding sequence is TGTGCCAGCAGGCCCGCGGGTGGAACAGATACGCAGTATTTT. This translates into CASRPAGGTDTQYF.

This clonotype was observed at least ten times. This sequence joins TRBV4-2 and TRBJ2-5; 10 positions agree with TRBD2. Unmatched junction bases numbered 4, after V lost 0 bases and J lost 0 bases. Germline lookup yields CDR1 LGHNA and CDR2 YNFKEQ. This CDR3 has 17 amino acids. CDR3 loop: CASSQESGGVNQETQYF. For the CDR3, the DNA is TGTGCCAGCAGCCAAGAGAGCGGGGGGGTTAACCAAGAGACCCAGTACTTC.

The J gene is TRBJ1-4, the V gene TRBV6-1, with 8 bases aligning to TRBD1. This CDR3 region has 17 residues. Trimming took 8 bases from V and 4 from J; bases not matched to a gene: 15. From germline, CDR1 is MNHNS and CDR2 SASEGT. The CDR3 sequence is CASLSDTGTGDNEKLFF. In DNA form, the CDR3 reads TGTGCCAGCCTTTCTGACACCGGGACAGGAGATAATGAAAAACTGTTTTTT.

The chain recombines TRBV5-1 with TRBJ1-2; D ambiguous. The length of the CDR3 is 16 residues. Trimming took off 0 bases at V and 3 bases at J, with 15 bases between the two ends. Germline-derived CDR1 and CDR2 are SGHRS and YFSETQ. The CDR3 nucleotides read TGCGCCAGCAGCTTGGTCCCGCCGGACGCATACTATGGCTACACCTTC. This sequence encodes CASSLVPPDAYYGYTF.

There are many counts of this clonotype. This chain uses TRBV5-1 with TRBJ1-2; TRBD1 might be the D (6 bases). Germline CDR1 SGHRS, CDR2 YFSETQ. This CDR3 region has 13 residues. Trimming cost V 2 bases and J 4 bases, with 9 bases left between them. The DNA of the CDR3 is TGCGCCAGCAGCTTCGGACAGACCTATGGCTACACCTTC. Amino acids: CASSFGQTYGYTF.

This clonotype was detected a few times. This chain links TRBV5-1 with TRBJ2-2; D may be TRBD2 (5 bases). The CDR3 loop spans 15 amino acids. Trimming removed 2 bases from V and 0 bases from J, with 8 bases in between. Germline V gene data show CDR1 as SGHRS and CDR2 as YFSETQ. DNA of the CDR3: TGCGCCAGCAGCTTTCTCGGGGCGAACACCGGGGAGCTGTTTTTT. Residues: CASSFLGANTGELFF.

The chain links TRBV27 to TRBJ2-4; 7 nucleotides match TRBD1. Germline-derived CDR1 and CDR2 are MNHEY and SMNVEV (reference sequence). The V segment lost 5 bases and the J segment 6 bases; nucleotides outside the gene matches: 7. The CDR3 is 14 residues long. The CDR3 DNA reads TGTGCCAGCAGTCCAACAGGGGTGGCAAACATTCAGTACTTC. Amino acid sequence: CASSPTGVANIQYF.